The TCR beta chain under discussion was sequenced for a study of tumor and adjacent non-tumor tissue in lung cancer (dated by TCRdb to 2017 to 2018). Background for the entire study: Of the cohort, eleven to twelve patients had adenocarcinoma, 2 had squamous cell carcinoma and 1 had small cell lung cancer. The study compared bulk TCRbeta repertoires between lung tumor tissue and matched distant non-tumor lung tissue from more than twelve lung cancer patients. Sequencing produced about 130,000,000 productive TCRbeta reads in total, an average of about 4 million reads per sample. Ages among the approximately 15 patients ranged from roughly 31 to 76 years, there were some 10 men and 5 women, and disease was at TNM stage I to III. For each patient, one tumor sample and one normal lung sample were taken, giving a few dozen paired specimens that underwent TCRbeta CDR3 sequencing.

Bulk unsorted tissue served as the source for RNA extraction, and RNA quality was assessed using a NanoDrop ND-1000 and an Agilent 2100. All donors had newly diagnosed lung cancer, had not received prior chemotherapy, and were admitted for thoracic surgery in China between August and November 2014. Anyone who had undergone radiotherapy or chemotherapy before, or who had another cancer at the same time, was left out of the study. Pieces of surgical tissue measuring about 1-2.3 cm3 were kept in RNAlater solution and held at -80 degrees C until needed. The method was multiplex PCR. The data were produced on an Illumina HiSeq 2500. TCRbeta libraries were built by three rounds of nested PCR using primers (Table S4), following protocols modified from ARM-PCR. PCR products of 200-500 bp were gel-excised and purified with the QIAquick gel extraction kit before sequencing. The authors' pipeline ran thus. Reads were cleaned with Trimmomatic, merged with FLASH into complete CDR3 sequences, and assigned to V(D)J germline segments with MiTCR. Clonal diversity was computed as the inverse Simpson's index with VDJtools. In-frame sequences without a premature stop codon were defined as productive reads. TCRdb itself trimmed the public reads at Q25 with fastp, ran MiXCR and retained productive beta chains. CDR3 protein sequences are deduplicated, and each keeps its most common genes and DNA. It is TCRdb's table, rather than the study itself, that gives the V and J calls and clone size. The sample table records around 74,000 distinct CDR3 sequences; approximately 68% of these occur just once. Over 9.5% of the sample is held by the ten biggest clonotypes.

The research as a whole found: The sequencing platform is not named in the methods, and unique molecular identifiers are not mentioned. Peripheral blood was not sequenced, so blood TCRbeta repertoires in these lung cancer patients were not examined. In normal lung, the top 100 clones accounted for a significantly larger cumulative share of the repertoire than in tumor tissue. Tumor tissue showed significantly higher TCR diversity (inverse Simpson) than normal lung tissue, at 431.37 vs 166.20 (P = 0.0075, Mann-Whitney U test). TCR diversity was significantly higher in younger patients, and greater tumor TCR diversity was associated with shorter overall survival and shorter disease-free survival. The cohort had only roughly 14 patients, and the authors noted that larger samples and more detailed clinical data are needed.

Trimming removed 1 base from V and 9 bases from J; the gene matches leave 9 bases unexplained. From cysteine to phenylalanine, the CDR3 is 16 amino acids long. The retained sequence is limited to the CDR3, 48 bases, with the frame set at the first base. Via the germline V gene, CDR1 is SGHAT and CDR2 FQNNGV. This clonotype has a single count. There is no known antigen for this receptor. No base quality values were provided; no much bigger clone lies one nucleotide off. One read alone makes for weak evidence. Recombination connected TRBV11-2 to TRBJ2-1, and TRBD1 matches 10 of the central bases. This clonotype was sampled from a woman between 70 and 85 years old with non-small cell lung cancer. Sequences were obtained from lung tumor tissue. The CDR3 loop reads CASSLGGQGVIFEQFF. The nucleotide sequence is TGTGCCAGCAGCTTAGGAGGACAGGGGGTGATCTTTGAGCAGTTCTTC.